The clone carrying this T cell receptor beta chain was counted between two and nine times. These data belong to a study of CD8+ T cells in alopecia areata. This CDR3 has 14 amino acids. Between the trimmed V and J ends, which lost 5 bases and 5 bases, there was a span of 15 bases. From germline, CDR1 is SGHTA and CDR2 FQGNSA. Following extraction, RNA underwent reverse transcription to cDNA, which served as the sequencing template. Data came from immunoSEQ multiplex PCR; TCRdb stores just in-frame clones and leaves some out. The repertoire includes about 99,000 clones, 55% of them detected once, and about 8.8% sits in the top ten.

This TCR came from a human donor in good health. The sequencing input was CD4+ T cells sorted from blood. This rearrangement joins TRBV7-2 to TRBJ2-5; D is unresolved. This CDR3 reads CASSLYTSYETQYF. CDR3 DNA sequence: TGTGCCAGCAGCCTCTATACATCTTACGAGACCCAGTACTTC.